The entry that follows covers one T cell receptor beta chain sequence. These data belong to a study of blood T cell repertoires in COVID-19. The CDR3 loop spans 15 amino acids. CDR1 is SGHTA, CDR2 FQGNSA, per germline. V shed 2 bases and J shed 0 bases, with 11 bases lying between them. This table comes from immunoSEQ multiplex PCR, and its TCRdb copy is limited to in-frame clones, with some not included. The data hold tens of thousands of clones, with around nine tenths observed a single time. The source of this sequence is a woman between 55 and 75 years old with COVID-19, enrolled during active disease. The sequenced material came from peripheral blood. This chain connects TRBV7-2 to TRBJ2-7, with D possibly TRBD2 on 5 matching bases. For the CDR3, the DNA is TGTGCCAGCAGCTTACGGACTGCGAGCTCCTACGAGCAGTACTTC. It yields the protein CASSLRTASSYEQYF.